A single sample is the source of the 25 T cell receptor beta chains below, sequenced in a study of cytomegalovirus exposure and HLA in healthy donors. Some clones are missing from TCRdb's copy, which holds only in-frame ones; the method was immunoSEQ multiplex PCR. The sample contains 130,000 to 150,000 clones, less than 90% of which appear only once. The sample comprised PBMCs. The receptors were gathered from a woman under 30 in good health and CMV-seropositive.

The chain employs TRBV7-8 and TRBJ2-5; 7 bases align to TRBD1. Looked up from germline, CDR1 is SGHVS and CDR2 is FQNEAQ. There are 15 residues in the CDR3. V lost 5 bases to trimming and J lost 5 bases; unmatched junction nucleotides: 11. The CDR3 reads CASSQNRGPAETQYF. The CDR3 nucleotides read TGTGCCAGCAGCCAGAACAGGGGTCCAGCCGAGACCCAGTACTTC.

This chain uses TRBV27 with TRBJ2-5; the D gene is possibly TRBD1 (6 bases). There are 12 residues in the CDR3. CDR1 is MNHEY and CDR2 is SMNVEV in the germline V gene (reference sequence). Trimming stripped 3 bases from V and 6 bases from J, with 8 bases between. The CDR3 reads CASSLQGQTQYF. In DNA form, the CDR3 reads TGTGCCAGCAGTTTGCAGGGGCAGACCCAGTACTTC.

The rearrangement uses TRBV6-5 and TRBJ1-5, with a weak D call TRBD1 (6 bases). Germline-derived CDR1 and CDR2 are MNHEY and SVGAGI. The ends were cut back, 6 bases at V and 5 bases at J, with 17 bases in the middle. The CDR3 length is 15 residues. The CDR3 reads CASSPRGALDQPQHF. Written as DNA, the CDR3 is TGTGCCAGCAGCCCTCGGGGGGCTTTGGATCAGCCCCAGCATTTT.

The chain links TRBV30 to TRBJ2-3; possible D gene TRBD2, 5 bases. Germline loops: CDR1 GTSNPN, CDR2 SVGIG (reference sequence). Trimming stripped 0 bases from V and 2 bases from J, with 12 bases between. The CDR3 is 15 amino acids. This chain's CDR3 is CAWSVRAASTDTQYF. CDR3 nucleotides: TGTGCCTGGAGTGTACGAGCGGCTTCCACAGATACGCAGTATTTT. Full variable domain (missing parts from reference TRBV30 and TRBJ2-3): SQTIHQWPATLVQPVGSPLSLECTVEGTSNPNLYWYRQAAGRGLQLLFYSVGIGQISSEVPQNLSASRPQDRQFILSSKKLLLSDSGFYLCAWSVRAASTDTQYFGPGTRLTVL.

The sample holds one count of this clone. The CDR3 spells CAWSVRGTSTEQFF. For the CDR3, the DNA is TGTGCCTGGAGTGTACGGGGAACATCGACTGAGCAGTTCTTC. The chain employs TRBV30 and TRBJ2-1; perhaps TRBD2 as D (5 bases). Germline CDR1 is GTSNPN and CDR2 is SVGIG (reference sequence). With 0 bases removed from V and 9 bases from J, the gap between germline ends came to 15 bases. The CDR3 runs to 14 residues.

The chain has TRBV28 and TRBJ2-2; 7 nucleotides align to TRBD2. Trimming removed 7 bases from V and 7 bases from J; junction bases left unmatched: 12. Germline V CDR1 and CDR2: MDHEN, SYDVKM. The CDR3 consists of 15 residues. CDR3 nucleotides: TGTGCCAGCATACGGGAGGCAGGGAGAAGCGGGGAGCTGTTTTTT. Protein sequence: CASIREAGRSGELFF.

The sample holds one count of this clone. The V call is TRBV27, the J call TRBJ2-3, with 10 nucleotides matching TRBD2. The CDR3 has 16 amino acids. The V and J ends lost 6 bases and 5 bases, in that order; junction bases with no gene match: 11. The germline CDR1 and CDR2 sequences are MNHEY and SMNVEV (reference sequence). CDR3 residues: CASRELAGPSRDTQYF. The CDR3 nucleotides read TGTGCCAGCAGGGAACTAGCGGGGCCATCAAGAGATACGCAGTATTTT.

This rearrangement joins TRBV11-2 to TRBJ2-7; D gene unclear. Trimming cost V 1 base and J 6 bases, with 13 bases left between them. The CDR3 sequence is 14 residues long. Germline loops: CDR1 SGHAT, CDR2 FQNNGV. The chain's CDR3 is CASSLAPMSSEQYF. The CDR3 bases are TGTGCCAGCAGCTTAGCCCCGATGAGCTCCGAGCAGTACTTC.

This chain links TRBV10-3 with TRBJ2-7; tentatively, D is TRBD2 (5 bases). The CDR3 has 15 residues. With 2 bases removed from V and 2 bases from J, the gap between germline ends came to 13 bases. Looked up from germline, CDR1 is ENHRY and CDR2 is SYGVKD. The CDR3 sequence: CAISEGKGATYEQYF. The DNA for the CDR3 is TGTGCCATCAGTGAGGGGAAGGGAGCGACCTACGAGCAGTACTTC.

The J gene is TRBJ1-5, the V gene TRBV2, with a weak D call TRBD1 (6 bases). The germline V gene encodes CDR1 SNHLY and CDR2 FYNNEI. The CDR3 has 15 amino acids. V lost 6 bases to trimming and J lost 2 bases, with 14 bases between them. The CDR3 coding sequence is TGTGCCAGCAGCCGAACAGGGATCGGCAATCAGCCCCAGCATTTT. Translating it yields CASSRTGIGNQPQHF.

This rearrangement joins TRBV28 to TRBJ2-2, with 7 nucleotides matching TRBD2. J was trimmed by 5 bases and V by 10 bases; bases with no gene match: 16. Germline V gene sequence: CDR1 MDHEN, CDR2 SYDVKM. The CDR3 consists of 16 residues. The CDR3 region has the DNA TGTGCCACCCAGCCTAGTTCTAGCGGTGATACCGGGGAGCTGTTTTTT. Its translation: CATQPSSSGDTGELFF.

The rearrangement links TRBV28 to TRBJ2-7; 10 positions match TRBD2. This CDR3 has 16 amino acids. Germline V gene data show CDR1 as MDHEN and CDR2 as SYDVKM. The V gene end was trimmed by 4 bases and the J gene end by 2 bases; junction bases not matched to a gene: 8. The CDR3 bases are TGTGCCAGCAGTTACTCAGCGGGAGGGCCTCCCTACGAGCAGTACTTC. Translation gives CASSYSAGGPPYEQYF.

The gene calls are TRBV5-1 and TRBJ2-7, with D possibly TRBD1 on 6 matching bases. Trimming took off 0 bases at V and 2 bases at J, with 21 bases between the two ends. Germline V gene data show CDR1 as SGHRS and CDR2 as YFSETQ. The CDR3 runs 18 residues. CDR3 DNA: TGCGCCAGCAGCTTGGCCCGGGAAGACAGGTCATTTACCTACGAGCAGTACTTC. This encodes CASSLAREDRSFTYEQYF.

The rearrangement joins TRBV15 to TRBJ2-7, with D perhaps TRBD1 (5 bases). V was trimmed by 2 bases and J by 3 bases, leaving 11 bases between them. The CDR3 runs to 14 residues. The germline gives CDR1 LNHNV, CDR2 YYDKDF (reference sequence). CDR3 DNA sequence: TGTGCCACCAGCAGAACTAAGACAGACTACGAGCAGTACTTC. Protein: CATSRTKTDYEQYF.

The chain employs TRBV13 and TRBJ2-1; 8 nucleotides align to TRBD2. The V and J ends lost 3 bases and 9 bases, in that order; junction bases with no gene match: 7. Per the germline V gene, CDR1 is PRHDT and CDR2 is FYEKMQ (reference sequence). The CDR3 sequence is 14 residues long. The CDR3 region is CASSLNLAGREQFF. CDR3 DNA sequence: TGTGCCAGCAGCTTGAACCTAGCGGGTCGTGAGCAGTTCTTC.

V usage is TRBV7-9 and J usage is TRBJ2-3, with a possible D match to TRBD2 (6 bases). This CDR3 spans 14 amino acids. V was pared by 2 bases and J by 3 bases, with 9 bases between. From germline, CDR1 is SEHNR and CDR2 FQNEAQ (reference sequence). CDR3 residues: CASSLSLATDTQYF. The CDR3, as DNA: TGTGCCAGCAGCTTATCACTAGCTACAGATACGCAGTATTTT.

The chain links TRBV5-1 to TRBJ2-7; D ambiguous. The CDR3 has 14 residues. Germline CDR1 SGHRS, CDR2 YFSETQ. V lost 2 bases, J lost 1 base, and 10 bases lay in between. CDR3 in amino acids: CASSFLDSSYEQYF. The CDR3 nucleotides are TGCGCCAGCAGCTTTCTCGACTCGTCCTACGAGCAGTACTTC.

V usage is TRBV5-1 and J usage is TRBJ1-1, with 9 bases identical to TRBD1. V was clipped by 0 bases and J by 5 bases; unmatched bases: 2. Germline CDR1 SGHRS, CDR2 YFSETQ. This CDR3 is built from 14 residues. The CDR3 nucleotides read TGCGCCAGCAGCTTGGGGACAGGGGAAACTGAAGCTTTCTTT. Translation gives CASSLGTGETEAFF.

The chain joins TRBV28 to TRBJ2-7, with a tentative D call TRBD2 (6 bases). Trimming pared 6 bases from V and 0 bases from J, leaving 15 bases between. CDR1 and CDR2 from the germline V gene are MDHEN and SYDVKM. The CDR3 is 15 residues long. The CDR3 region is CASRYRGLDSYEQYF. The CDR3 nucleotides are TGTGCCAGCAGATATCGGGGGTTGGACTCCTACGAGCAGTACTTC.

The chain couples TRBV10-3 to TRBJ2-7, with a weak D call TRBD1 (6 bases). This CDR3 is built from 13 residues. Germline CDR1 ENHRY, CDR2 SYGVKD. Trimming removed 6 bases from V and 12 bases from J, with 21 bases in between. Written as DNA, the CDR3 is TGTGCCATCAGCGAACCTGGACAGCCGGGGTGGTACTTC. Translation gives CAISEPGQPGWYF.

The chain combines TRBV29-1 with TRBJ2-3, with D maybe TRBD1 (5 bases). V was pared by 3 bases and J by 2 bases, with 9 bases between. The germline V gene has CDR1 SQVTM and CDR2 ANQGSEA. The CDR3 extends over 13 amino acids. The CDR3 sequence: CSVDLTATDTQYF. In nucleotides, the CDR3 is TGCAGCGTTGACCTGACAGCCACAGATACGCAGTATTTT.

The chain carries TRBV28 and TRBJ2-7, with 7 bases aligning to TRBD2. Trimming took 5 bases from V and 4 from J; bases not matched to a gene: 5. Germline V lookup: CDR1 MDHEN, CDR2 SYDVKM. The CDR3 contains 13 residues. CDR3 residues: CASSGGSRYEQYF. The CDR3 nucleotides read TGTGCCAGCAGTGGCGGGAGTAGATACGAGCAGTACTTC.

CDR3 in DNA: TGTGCCAGCAGCGGTTGGGACAGTGATGGCTACACCTTC. It translates to CASSGWDSDGYTF. The chain joins TRBV7-2 to TRBJ1-2, with 7 bases matching TRBD1. Germline V lookup: CDR1 SGHTA, CDR2 FQGNSA. The CDR3 runs to 13 residues. The ends lost 5 bases at V and 6 bases at J; junction bases unmatched: 6.

This chain connects TRBV5-1 to TRBJ2-1; TRBD2 agrees at 15 bases. Germline assignment: CDR1 SGHRS and CDR2 YFSETQ. Trimming at V came to 2 bases and at J to 7 bases, leaving 4 bases not matched to a gene. The CDR3 contains 16 residues. CDR3 coding DNA: TGCGCCAGCAGCTTTAGGGGACTAGCGGGAGGAAATGAGCAGTTCTTC. This codes for CASSFRGLAGGNEQFF.

V is TRBV11-3 and J is TRBJ1-1; the D is unclear. Germline-derived CDR1 and CDR2 are SGHNT and YENEEA. The CDR3 consists of 14 residues. With 5 bases removed from V and 6 bases from J, the gap between germline ends came to 16 bases. The CDR3 DNA reads as TGTGCCAGCAGCCGCGGCCCCGTGGGAGCTGAAGCTTTCTTT. This gives the protein CASSRGPVGAEAFF.